At least ten counts were recorded for the clone carrying this TCR beta chain. The antigen remains undetermined. This specimen belongs to a study of T-cell reconstitution after alpha-beta-depleted transplantation in children. Overall study results and limits: Reports say that about two months after transplant, the alpha-beta T cells came out of several hundred graft clones that had expanded. T-cell counts and diversity at one year post-transplant came mainly from newly produced T cells.

With V trimmed by 6 bases and J by 7 bases, 16 bases remained unmatched. This CDR3 region has 17 residues. Germline CDR1 KGHSH, CDR2 LQKENI. Unique molecular identifiers were built into the TCRbeta library. TCRdb used MiXCR to reprocess the PCR reads, holding one entry per CDR3 protein. The table shows over 45,000 distinct CDR3 sequences, with approximately 6.1% occurring only once. Sequenced here: PBMCs, mostly from graft donor cells, sampled 60 days after TCRalphabeta/CD19-depleted stem cell transplant. The sequence derives from a female patient aged 2-10 years who had a stem cell transplant for aplastic anemia, so the T cells may come from the graft donor. The J gene is TRBJ2-1, the V gene TRBV18; 9 bases line up with TRBD2. This chain's CDR3 is CASSPPRVAGASNEQFF. CDR3 coding DNA: TGTGCCAGCTCTCCTCCAAGGGTAGCGGGAGCATCGAATGAGCAGTTCTTC. Complete variable domain (other parts from reference TRBV18 and TRBJ2-1): NAGVMQNPRHLVRRRGQEARLRCSPMKGHSHVYWYRQLPEEGLKFMVYLQKENIIDESGMPKERFSAEFPKEGPSILRIQQVVRGDSAAYFCASSPPRVAGASNEQFFGPGTRLTVL.